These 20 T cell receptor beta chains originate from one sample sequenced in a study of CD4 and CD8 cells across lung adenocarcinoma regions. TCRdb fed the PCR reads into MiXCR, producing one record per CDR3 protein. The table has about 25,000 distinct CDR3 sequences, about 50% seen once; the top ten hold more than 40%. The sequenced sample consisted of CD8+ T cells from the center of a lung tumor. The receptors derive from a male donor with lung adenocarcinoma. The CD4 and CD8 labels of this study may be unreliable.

CDR3 region: CASSLLAWGTNTGELFF. The CDR3 DNA is TGTGCCAGCAGCTTACTGGCTTGGGGGACCAACACCGGGGAGCTGTTTTTT. The chain recombines TRBV7-9 with TRBJ2-2; the D gene could be TRBD1 or TRBD2 (5 bases each). This CDR3 has 17 residues. Germline V gives CDR1 SEHNR, CDR2 FQNEAQ (reference sequence). V was clipped by 2 bases and J by 2 bases, with 15 bases between them.

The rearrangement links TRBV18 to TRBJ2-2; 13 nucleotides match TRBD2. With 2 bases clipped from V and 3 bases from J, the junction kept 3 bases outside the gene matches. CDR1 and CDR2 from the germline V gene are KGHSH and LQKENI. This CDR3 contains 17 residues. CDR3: CASSPGLAGADTGELFF. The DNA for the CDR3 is TGTGCCAGCTCACCAGGACTAGCGGGAGCAGACACCGGGGAGCTGTTTTTT.

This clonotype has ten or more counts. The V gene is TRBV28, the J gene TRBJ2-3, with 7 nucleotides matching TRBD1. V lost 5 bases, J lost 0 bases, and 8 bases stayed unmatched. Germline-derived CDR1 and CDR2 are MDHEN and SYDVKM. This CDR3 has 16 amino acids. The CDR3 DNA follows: TGTGCCAGCAGTGGTGAGCGGACAGGCAGCACAGATACGCAGTATTTT. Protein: CASSGERTGSTDTQYF.

The CDR3 reads CASSTGTTTYEQYF. CDR3 nucleotides: TGTGCCAGCAGCACGGGGACAACTACCTACGAGCAGTACTTC. The chain links TRBV7-2 to TRBJ2-1; the D gene is possibly TRBD1 (6 bases). The better agreement between TRBJ2-7 and the DNA end casts doubt on the J call. The CDR3 contains 14 residues. Germline V gene lookup returns CDR1 SGHTA and CDR2 FQGNSA.

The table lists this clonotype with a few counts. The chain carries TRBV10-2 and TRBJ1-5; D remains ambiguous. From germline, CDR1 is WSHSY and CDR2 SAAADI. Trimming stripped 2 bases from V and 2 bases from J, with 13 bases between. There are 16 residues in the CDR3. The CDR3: CASSEKPGTGNQPQHF. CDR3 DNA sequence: TGCGCCAGCAGTGAGAAACCCGGTACGGGCAATCAGCCCCAGCATTTT.

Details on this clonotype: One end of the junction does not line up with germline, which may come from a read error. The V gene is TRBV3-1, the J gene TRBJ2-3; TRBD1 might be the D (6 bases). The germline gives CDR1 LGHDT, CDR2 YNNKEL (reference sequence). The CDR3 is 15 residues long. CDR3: CASSQGLGAKDIQYF. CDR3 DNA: TGTGCCAGCAGCCAGGGGTTGGGGGCAAAAGATATTCAGTATTTC.

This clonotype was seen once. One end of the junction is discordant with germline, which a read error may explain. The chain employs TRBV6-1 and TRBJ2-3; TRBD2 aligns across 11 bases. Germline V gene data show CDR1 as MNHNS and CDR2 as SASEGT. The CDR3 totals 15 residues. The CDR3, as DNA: TGTGCCAGCAGGTCTAGCGGGGGGAGCACCGATACGCAGTATTTT. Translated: CASRSSGGSTDTQYF.

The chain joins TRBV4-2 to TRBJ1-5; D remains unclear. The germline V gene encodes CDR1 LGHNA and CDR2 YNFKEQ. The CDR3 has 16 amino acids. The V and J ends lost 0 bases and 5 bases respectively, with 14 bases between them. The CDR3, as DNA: TGTGCCAGCAGCCAAGATTTAGCACAGCCGCATCAGCCCCAGCATTTT. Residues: CASSQDLAQPHQPQHF.

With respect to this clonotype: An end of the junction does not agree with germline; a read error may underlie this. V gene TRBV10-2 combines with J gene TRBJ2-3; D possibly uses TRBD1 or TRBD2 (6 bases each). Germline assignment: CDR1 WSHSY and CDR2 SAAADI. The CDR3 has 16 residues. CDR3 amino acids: CASTGLGGLPTDTQYF. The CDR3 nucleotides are TGCGCCAGCACGGGGCTCGGGGGCCTACCCACAGATACGCAGTATTTC.

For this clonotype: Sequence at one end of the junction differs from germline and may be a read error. The CDR3 DNA follows: TGCGCCAGGGGGCGCGCGGGCCGGGACCAAGATACCCAGTACTTC. Translated: CARGRAGRDQDTQYF. The chain has TRBV10-2 and TRBJ2-5, with D perhaps being TRBD1 or TRBD2 (5 bases each). Per the germline V gene, CDR1 is WSHSY and CDR2 is SAAADI. The CDR3 runs to 15 residues.

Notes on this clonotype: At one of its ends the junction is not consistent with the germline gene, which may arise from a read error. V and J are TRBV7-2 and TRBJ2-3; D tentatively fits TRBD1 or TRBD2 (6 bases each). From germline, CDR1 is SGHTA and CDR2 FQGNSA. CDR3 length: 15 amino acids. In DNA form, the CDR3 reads TGTTCCGGGGGCTTAGGGGGGCGTGACCCAGAGACGCAGTACTTT. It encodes CSGGLGGRDPETQYF.

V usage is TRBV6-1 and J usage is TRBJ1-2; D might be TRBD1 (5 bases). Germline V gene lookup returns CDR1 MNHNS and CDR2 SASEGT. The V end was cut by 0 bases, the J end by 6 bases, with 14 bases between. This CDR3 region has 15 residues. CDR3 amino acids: CASSEAYRYYDGYTF. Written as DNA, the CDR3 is TGTGCCAGCAGTGAAGCTTACAGGTATTACGATGGCTACACCTTC.

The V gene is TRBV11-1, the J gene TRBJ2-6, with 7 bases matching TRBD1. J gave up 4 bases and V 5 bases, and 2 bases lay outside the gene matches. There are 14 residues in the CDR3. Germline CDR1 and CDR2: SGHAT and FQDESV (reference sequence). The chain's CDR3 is CASSQGDGANVLTF. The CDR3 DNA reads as TGTGCCAGCAGCCAGGGGGACGGGGCCAACGTCCTGACTTTC.

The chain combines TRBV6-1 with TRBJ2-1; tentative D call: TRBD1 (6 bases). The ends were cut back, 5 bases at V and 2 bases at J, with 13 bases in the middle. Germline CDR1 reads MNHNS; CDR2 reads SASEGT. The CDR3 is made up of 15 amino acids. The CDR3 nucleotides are TGTGCCAGCAGTACCCAGGGGTACGCCTACAATGAGCAGTTCTTC. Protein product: CASSTQGYAYNEQFF.

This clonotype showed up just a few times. DNA of the CDR3: TGTGCCAGCAGCCAAGATCTCGACAACCAAGAGACCCAGTACTTC. Protein product: CASSQDLDNQETQYF. The chain couples TRBV4-2 to TRBJ2-5; no firm D call. Germline-derived CDR1 and CDR2 are LGHNA and YNFKEQ. The CDR3 is 15 amino acids. Trimming left V 0 bases short and J 0 bases short, with 8 bases between.

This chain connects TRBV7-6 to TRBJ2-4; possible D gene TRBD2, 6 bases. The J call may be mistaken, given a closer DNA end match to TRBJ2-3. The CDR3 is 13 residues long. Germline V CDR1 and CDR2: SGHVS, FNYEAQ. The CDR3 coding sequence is TGTGCCAGGGGGCCGGGAGCTGAAGACATTCAGTATTTT. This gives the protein CARGPGAEDIQYF.

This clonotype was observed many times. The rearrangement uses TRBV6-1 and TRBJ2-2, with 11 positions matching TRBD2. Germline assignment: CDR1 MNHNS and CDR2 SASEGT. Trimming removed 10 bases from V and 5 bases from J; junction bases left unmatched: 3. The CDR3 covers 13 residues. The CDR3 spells CATSSGRTGELFF. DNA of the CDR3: TGTGCCACGTCTAGCGGGAGGACCGGGGAGCTGTTTTTT.

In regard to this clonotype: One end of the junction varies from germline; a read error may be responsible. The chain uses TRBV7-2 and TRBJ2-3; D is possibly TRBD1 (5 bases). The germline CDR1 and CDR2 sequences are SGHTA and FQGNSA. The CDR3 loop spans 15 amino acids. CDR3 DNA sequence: TGTGCCAGCAGCTTGGGGCTGTGTGCCAAAAATACTCAGTACTTT. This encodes CASSLGLCAKNTQYF.

CDR3 coding DNA: TGTGCCGGGGGGCCCACTAGCCCGGCCAAAAACACCCAGTACTTC. It is translated as CAGGPTSPAKNTQYF. The rearrangement links TRBV10-3 to TRBJ2-4; tentatively, D is TRBD1 or TRBD2 (6 bases each). Trimming cost V 11 bases and J 13 bases, with 30 bases left between them. CDR1 and CDR2 from the germline V gene are ENHRY and SYGVKD. CDR3 length: 15 amino acids.

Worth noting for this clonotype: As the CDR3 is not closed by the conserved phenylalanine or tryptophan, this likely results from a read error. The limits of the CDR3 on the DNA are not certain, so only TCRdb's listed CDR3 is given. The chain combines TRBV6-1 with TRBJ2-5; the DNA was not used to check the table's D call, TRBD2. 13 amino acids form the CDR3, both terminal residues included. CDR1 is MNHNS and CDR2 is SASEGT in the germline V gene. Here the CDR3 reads CASSRAKPTTRLS.